This T cell receptor (beta chain) was sequenced in a study of PD-L1 blockade in urothelial cancer (dated by TCRdb to about 2017). Background on the whole study: Every patient began therapy at some point between 2013 and 2015 and was given atezolizumab 1,200 mg intravenously every 3 weeks. Durable clinical benefit was defined as progression-free survival longer than 6 months, and TCR features were also tested against progression-free and overall survival. An exploratory multi-omic analysis was conducted of the somatic, immune and clinical correlates of response to PD-L1 blockade with atezolizumab in urothelial cancer. Patients had an ECOG performance status of 0 or 1 and had received between 0 and 3 prior chemotherapy regimens. Durable clinical benefit was achieved by nine patients and was not achieved by 20 patients. In the same patients, whole exome sequencing and RNA sequencing of pretreatment tumors were performed in addition to TCR sequencing. Pretreatment tumor samples, along with matched peripheral blood serially collected before and after atezolizumab treatment, were subjected to TCR sequencing. Blood samples gave median yields of around 140,000 T cells and 80,000 to 90,000 unique TCRs, along with a median clonality of around 0.075. Blood samples were analyzed at 3 weeks after treatment start (second dose) and at 6 weeks after treatment start. Pretreatment blood TCR-seq was available for twenty-nine patients, at least one posttreatment blood collection was obtained for some 25 patients, and tumor TCR-seq was available for some 25 patients. About 90% of the 29 patients were identified as males with urothelial cancer of bladder origin, and a prior smoking history was reported by 18 of 29 patients. Here is what the overall study found, with its caveats: Because the sample size was small (n ≈ 29) and many of the analyses were exploratory, the results are meant to be hypothesis-generating. Patients with durable benefit showed greater expansion of tumor-associated TCR clones in peripheral blood 3 weeks after starting treatment (n of about 20, p = 0.022). Improved progression-free and overall survival was found to be associated with pretreatment peripheral blood TCR clonality below the median.

A total of some 30 patients with locally advanced or metastatic urothelial carcinoma, treated at Memorial Sloan Kettering on a trial protocol, made up the cohort. Peripheral blood mononuclear cells were collected pretreatment and during treatment, at between 1 and 8 total time points per patient. The Qiagen DNeasy Blood extraction kit was used to purify genomic DNA from total PBMCs and tumor samples. PBMCs were collected pretreatment and during treatment, and were isolated and stored as previously described. A remark on this clone: Its antigen is not yet known. No much larger clonotype is one base removed from it; base qualities were not supplied.

Germline trimming: 3 bases from V, 3 bases from J; junction bases outside gene matches: 3. The CDR3 runs 14 amino acids, cysteine and phenylalanine included. Only the CDR3 portion is preserved as DNA: 42 bases, with reading frame beginning at the first base. Per the germline V gene (reference sequence), SEHNR is the CDR1 and FQNEAQ is the CDR2. Each PCR received spiked-in synthetic TCR analog templates so that absolute template abundance could be estimated from read counts. The immunoSEQ assay was used to amplify TCRbeta CDR3 regions from genomic DNA with bias-controlled V and J gene primers. Sequencing of rearranged TCRbeta segments was performed at approximately 20X coverage. Per the authors' processing: Clustering was used to correct sequencing errors, and CDR3s were annotated against IMGT so that V, D and J genes could be assigned. Out-of-frame and stop-codon sequences were excluded, and only productive TCRbeta rearrangements were used in downstream analyses. Clonality was calculated as one minus the Shannon entropy normalized by the log of the number of unique productive sequences. Fisher's exact test with Benjamini-Hochberg correction, using a cutoff of adjusted p below 0.01, was how clones that differed between time points or between blood and tumor were identified. The clones in this table, taken by TCRdb from immuneACCESS, are in-frame only. Not every clone is retained; where verified, under half of the shortfall comes from an unresolved V gene, and the cause of the rest is unknown. The V and J calls and the clone size are those of that table, but D and trimming were determined from the DNA. The sample profile shows fewer than 75,000 clones; less than 90% of them were found once. 4.5% to 5.5% of the sample belongs to the ten largest clones.

The sample was PBMCs, taken around atezolizumab (anti-PD-L1) treatment. This receptor was obtained from a man aged 65 to 85 with urothelial cancer. This chain is built from TRBV7-9 and TRBJ1-2, with 8 middle bases fitting TRBD1. The CDR3 region reads CASSLAGGDYGYTF. The DNA sequence follows: TGTGCCAGCAGCTTGGCAGGGGGCGACTATGGCTACACCTTC.